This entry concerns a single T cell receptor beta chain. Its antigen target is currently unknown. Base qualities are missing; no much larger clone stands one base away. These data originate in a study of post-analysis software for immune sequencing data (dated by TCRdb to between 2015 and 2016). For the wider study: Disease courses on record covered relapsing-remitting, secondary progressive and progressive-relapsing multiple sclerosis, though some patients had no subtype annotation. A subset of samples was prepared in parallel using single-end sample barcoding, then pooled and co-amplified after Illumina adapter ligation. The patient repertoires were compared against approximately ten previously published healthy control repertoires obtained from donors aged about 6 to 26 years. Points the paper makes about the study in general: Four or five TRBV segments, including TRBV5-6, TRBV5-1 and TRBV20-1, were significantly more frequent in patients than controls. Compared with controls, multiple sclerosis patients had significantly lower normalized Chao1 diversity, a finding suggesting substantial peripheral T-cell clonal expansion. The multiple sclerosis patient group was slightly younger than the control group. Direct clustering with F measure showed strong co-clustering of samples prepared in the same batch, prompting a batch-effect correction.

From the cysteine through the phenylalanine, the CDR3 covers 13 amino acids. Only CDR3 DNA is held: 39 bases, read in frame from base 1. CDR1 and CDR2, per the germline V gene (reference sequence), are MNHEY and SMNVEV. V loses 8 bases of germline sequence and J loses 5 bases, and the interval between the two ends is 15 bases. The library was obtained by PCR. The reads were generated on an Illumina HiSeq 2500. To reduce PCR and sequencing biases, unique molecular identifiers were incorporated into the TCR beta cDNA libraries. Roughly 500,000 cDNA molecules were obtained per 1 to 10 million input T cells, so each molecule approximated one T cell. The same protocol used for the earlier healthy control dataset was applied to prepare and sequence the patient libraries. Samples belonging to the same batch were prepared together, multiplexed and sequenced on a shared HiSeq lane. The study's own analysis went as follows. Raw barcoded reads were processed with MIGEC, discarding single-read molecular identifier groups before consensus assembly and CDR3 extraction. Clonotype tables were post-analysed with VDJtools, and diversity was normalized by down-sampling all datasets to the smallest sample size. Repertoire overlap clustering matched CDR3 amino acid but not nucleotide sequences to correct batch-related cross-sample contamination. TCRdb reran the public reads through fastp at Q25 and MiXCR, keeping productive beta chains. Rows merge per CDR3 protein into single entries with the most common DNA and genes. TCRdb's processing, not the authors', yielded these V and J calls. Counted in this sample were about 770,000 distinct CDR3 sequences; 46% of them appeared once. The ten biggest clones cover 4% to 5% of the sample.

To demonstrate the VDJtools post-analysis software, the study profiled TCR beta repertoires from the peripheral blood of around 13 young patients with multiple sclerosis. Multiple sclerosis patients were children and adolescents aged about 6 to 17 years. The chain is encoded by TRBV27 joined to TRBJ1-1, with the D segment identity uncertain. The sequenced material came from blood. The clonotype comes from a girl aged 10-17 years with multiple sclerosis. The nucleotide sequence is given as TGTGCCAGCCTACCCTACCTGGGGACTGAAGCTTTCTTT. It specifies CASLPYLGTEAFF.